The 5 T cell receptor beta chains in this list originate from one sample, sequenced in a study of cytomegalovirus exposure and HLA in healthy donors. This PCR relied on a set of 60 Vbeta primers and 13 Jbeta primers. Sequencing was performed with immunoSEQ multiplex PCR; in TCRdb, only in-frame clones are kept and a portion is missing. The sample shows 140,000 to 150,000 clones, 66% of them seen only once. Sequenced material: PBMCs. The receptors originated from a woman aged 60-75 years in good health and CMV-seronegative.

This clone was seen a handful of times. J is TRBJ1-2 and V is TRBV4-3, with TRBD1 identical over 7 bases. V shed 4 bases, J shed 4 bases, and the junction held 12 bases outside the gene matches. CDR3 length: 16 amino acids. Per germline, CDR1 LGHNA and CDR2 YSLEER. This chain's CDR3 is CASSLGSTGAPYGYTF. As DNA, the CDR3 is TGCGCCAGCAGCCTTGGGTCAACAGGGGCTCCCTATGGCTACACCTTC.

The rearrangement links TRBV10-2 to TRBJ2-3; 8 bases match TRBD2. CDR1 is WSHSY, CDR2 SAAADI, per germline. The CDR3 is 15 residues long. Trimming took 3 bases from V and 6 from J; bases not matched to a gene: 8. The CDR3 DNA sequence: TGCGCCAGCAGTGAACCGGGAGGGCCGGGGGATACGCAGTATTTT. It specifies CASSEPGGPGDTQYF.

The gene calls are TRBV27 and TRBJ2-3, with 7 bases matching TRBD2. Germline V gene lookup returns CDR1 MNHEY and CDR2 SMNVEV (reference sequence). Trimming took 5 bases from V and 3 from J; bases not matched to a gene: 8. The CDR3 contains 15 residues. The CDR3 sequence is CASSLGGSRTDTQYF. In DNA form, the CDR3 reads TGTGCCAGCAGTCTGGGGGGGTCTCGGACAGATACGCAGTATTTT.

In nucleotides, the CDR3 is TGTGCCAGCAGCTTAACGGGACTAGCCCCGGATTCCCAGTACTTC. As protein: CASSLTGLAPDSQYF. The V gene is TRBV7-3, the J gene TRBJ2-5; 9 bases are a match to TRBD2. CDR1 is SGHTA and CDR2 is FQGTGA in the germline V gene. The CDR3 contains 15 residues. V trimming: 0 bases; J trimming: 9 bases; junction bases outside the gene matches: 8. Full variable domain (outside the CDR3, taken from reference TRBV7-3 and TRBJ2-5): GAGVSQTPSNKVTEKGKYVELRCDPISGHTALYWYRQSLGQGPEFLIYFQGTGAADDSGLPNDRFFAVRPEGSVSTLKIQRTERGDSAVYLCASSLTGLAPDSQYFGPGTRLLVL.

CDR3 protein: CAIRPGQVPYGYTF. In nucleotides, the CDR3 is TGTGCCATCAGGCCGGGACAGGTTCCCTATGGCTACACCTTC. V usage is TRBV10-3 and J usage is TRBJ1-2; 8 positions match TRBD1. J lost 4 bases, V lost 6 bases, and 7 bases had no gene match. This CDR3 spans 14 amino acids. The germline V gene encodes CDR1 ENHRY and CDR2 SYGVKD.